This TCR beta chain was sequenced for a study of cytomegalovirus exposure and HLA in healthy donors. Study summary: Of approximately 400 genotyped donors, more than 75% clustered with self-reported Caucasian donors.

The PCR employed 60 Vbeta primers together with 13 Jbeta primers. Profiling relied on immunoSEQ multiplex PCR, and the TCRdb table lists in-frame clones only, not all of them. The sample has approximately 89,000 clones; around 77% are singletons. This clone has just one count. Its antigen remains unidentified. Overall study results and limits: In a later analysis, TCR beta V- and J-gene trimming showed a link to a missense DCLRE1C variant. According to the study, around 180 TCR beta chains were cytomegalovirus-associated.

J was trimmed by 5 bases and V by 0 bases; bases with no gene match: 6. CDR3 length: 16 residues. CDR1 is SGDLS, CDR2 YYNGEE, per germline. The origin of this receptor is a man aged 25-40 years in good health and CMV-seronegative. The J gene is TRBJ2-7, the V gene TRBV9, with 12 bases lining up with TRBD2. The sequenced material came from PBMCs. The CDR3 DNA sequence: TGTGCCAGCAGCGTAGTGCCTAGCGGGAGGGTAGACGAGCAGTACTTC. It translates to CASSVVPSGRVDEQYF.